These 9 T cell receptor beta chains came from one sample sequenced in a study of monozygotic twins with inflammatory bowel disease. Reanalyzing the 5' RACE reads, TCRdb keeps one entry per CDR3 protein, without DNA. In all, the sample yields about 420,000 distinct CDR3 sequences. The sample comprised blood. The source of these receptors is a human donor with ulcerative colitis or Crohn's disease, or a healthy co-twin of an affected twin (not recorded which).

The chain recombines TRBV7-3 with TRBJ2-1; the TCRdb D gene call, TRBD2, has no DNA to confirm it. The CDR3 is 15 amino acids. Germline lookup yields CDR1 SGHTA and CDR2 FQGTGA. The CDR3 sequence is CASSVDYGLYNEQFF.

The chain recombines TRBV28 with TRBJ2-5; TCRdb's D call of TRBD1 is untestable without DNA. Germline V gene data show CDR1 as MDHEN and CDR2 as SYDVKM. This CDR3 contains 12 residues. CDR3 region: CASSAPEETQYF.

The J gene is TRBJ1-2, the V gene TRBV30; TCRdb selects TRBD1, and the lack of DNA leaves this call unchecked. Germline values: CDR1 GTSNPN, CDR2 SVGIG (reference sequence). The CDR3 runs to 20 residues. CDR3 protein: CAWSDRLWWTGGAKGYGYTF. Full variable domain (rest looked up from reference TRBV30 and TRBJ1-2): SQTIHQWPATLVQPVGSPLSLECTVEGTSNPNLYWYRQAAGRGLQLLFYSVGIGQISSEVPQNLSASRPQDRQFILSSKKLLLSDSGFYLCAWSDRLWWTGGAKGYGYTFGSGTRLTVV.

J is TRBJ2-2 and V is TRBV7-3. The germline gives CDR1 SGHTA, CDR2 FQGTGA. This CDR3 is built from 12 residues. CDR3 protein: CASSLLPGELFF.

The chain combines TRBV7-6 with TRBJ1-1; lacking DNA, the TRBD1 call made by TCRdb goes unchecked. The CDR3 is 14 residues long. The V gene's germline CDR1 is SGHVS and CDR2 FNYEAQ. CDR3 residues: CASGRQEINTEAFF.

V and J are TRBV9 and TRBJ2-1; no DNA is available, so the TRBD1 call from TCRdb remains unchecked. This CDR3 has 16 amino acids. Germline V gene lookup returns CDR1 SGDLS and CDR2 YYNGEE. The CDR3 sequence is CASSVDPRGANNEQFF.

The CDR3 spells CASSLNEGNEQFF. The chain links TRBV7-9 to TRBJ2-1; TCRdb names TRBD1, which stays unverified in the absence of DNA. From germline, CDR1 is SEHNR and CDR2 FQNEAQ (reference sequence). This CDR3 comprises 13 residues.

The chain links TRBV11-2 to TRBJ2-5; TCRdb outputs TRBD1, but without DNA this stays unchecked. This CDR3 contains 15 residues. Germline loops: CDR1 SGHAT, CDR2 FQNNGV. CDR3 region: CASSLVATAQETQYF.

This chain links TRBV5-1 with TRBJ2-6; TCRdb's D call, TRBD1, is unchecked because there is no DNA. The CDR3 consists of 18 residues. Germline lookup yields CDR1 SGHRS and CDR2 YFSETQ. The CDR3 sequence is CASSNSGTGRSGANVLTF.